This entry lists 6 T cell receptor beta chains sequenced from one sample in a study of T cells after yellow fever vaccination (dated by TCRdb to the late 2010s). The library was built by means of 5' RACE. Sequenced on an Illumina NovaSeq 6000. The raw public data were reprocessed by TCRdb itself: fastp quality trimming at Q25, MiXCR clonotype calling, in-frame beta chains only. All rows with the same CDR3 protein become a single entry with the most common DNA and genes. The sample includes some 320,000 distinct CDR3 sequences, with over 4% observed a single time. The ten largest account for under 30% of the sample. The sample's treatment or condition, from its label and the paper: live attenuated yellow fever vaccine strain. The starting material was PBMCs, obtained 5 days after the yellow fever booster vaccination. The origin of the receptors is a man between 18 and 29 years old who received the YFV17D yellow fever vaccine.

A few counts support this clonotype. The rearrangement uses TRBV7-2 and TRBJ2-1; D call uncertain. With 1 base removed from V and 5 bases from J, the gap between germline ends came to 6 bases. From germline, CDR1 is SGHTA and CDR2 FQGNSA. The CDR3 is 13 residues long. CDR3: CASSLGSHNEQFF. As DNA, the CDR3 is TGTGCCAGCAGCTTAGGATCCCACAATGAGCAGTTCTTC. The full variable domain, completed using reference TRBV7-2 and TRBJ2-1, is GAGVSQSPSNKVTEKGKDVELRCDPISGHTALYWYRQSLGQGLEFLIYFQGNSAPDKSGLPSDRFSAERTGGSVSTLTIQRTQQEDSAVYLCASSLGSHNEQFFGPGTRLTVL.

This clonotype appeared a few times. The chain has TRBV6-1 and TRBJ1-1; no clear D. Germline values: CDR1 MNHNS, CDR2 SASEGT. With 3 bases removed from V and 1 base from J, the gap between germline ends came to 15 bases. The CDR3 is 16 amino acids. The CDR3 protein is CASSDLAEKTNTEAFF. The CDR3 DNA is TGTGCCAGCAGTGATTTGGCCGAAAAAACGAACACTGAAGCTTTCTTT.

The chain joins TRBV4-1 to TRBJ2-5, with D perhaps matching TRBD2 (6 bases). The germline CDR1 and CDR2 sequences are MGHRA and YSYEKL. This CDR3 contains 14 residues. The ends were cut back, 3 bases at V and 2 bases at J, with 10 bases in the middle. The CDR3 reads CASSQLGGQETQYF. The CDR3 region has the DNA TGCGCCAGCAGCCAGCTGGGGGGTCAAGAGACCCAGTACTTC.

The chain couples TRBV9 to TRBJ2-1, with a tentative D call TRBD2 (6 bases). This CDR3 is 16 amino acids long. V gave up 0 bases and J gave up 1 base, with 11 bases separating them. The germline V gene has CDR1 SGDLS and CDR2 YYNGEE. CDR3 DNA sequence: TGTGCCAGCAGCGTAGATGCGGGGCCATCCTACAATGAGCAGTTCTTC. Amino acid sequence: CASSVDAGPSYNEQFF.

Only a few counts were recorded for this clonotype. V and J are TRBV19 and TRBJ1-1; no reliable D call. The CDR3 has 12 residues. V lost 8 bases and J 4 bases, leaving 11 bases between the germline ends. Germline values: CDR1 LNHDA, CDR2 SQIVND (reference sequence). The CDR3 loop reads CASLDPGTEAFF. CDR3 bases: TGTGCCAGTTTGGATCCGGGCACTGAAGCTTTCTTT. The full variable domain, completed using reference TRBV19 and TRBJ1-1, is DGGITQSPKYLFRKEGQNVTLSCEQNLNHDAMYWYRQDPGQGLRLIYYSQIVNDFQKGDIAEGYSVSREKKESFPLTVTSAQKNPTAFYLCASLDPGTEAFFGQGTRLTVV.

This clonotype was seen a few times. V gene TRBV27 combines with J gene TRBJ2-3, with a possible D match to TRBD2 (5 bases). The CDR3 has 14 residues. The germline V and J ends were trimmed by 6 bases and 0 bases, with 10 bases remaining between them. In germline, CDR1 is MNHEY, CDR2 SMNVEV (reference sequence). In nucleotides, the CDR3 is TGTGCCAGCAGAGCGGCGGCGAGCACAGATACGCAGTATTTT. Residues: CASRAAASTDTQYF.